The sequence of this T cell receptor beta chain was determined in a study of PD-1 blockade in classical Hodgkin lymphoma. Sequenced by immunoSEQ multiplex PCR; TCRdb stores in-frame clones only, minus some. The sample consists of some 21,000 clones, about 83% of them appearing once. The time point is: newly diagnosed, previously untreated cHL patient sample. CD4+ T cells were purified from thawed PBMCs by negative selection. Comparison used PBMCs from newly diagnosed, untreated classical Hodgkin lymphoma. The ends lost 6 bases at V and 9 bases at J; junction bases unmatched: 8. CDR1 is MDHEN, CDR2 SYDVKM, per germline. This CDR3 is 13 amino acids long. Note on this clone: Its antigen remains unknown.

General study results and limits: Reports described newly diagnosed patients as having lower baseline TCR diversity than healthy donors. Sources of repertoire differences remain undefined, possibly disease activity or prior therapy.

The TCR sequence derives from a human donor with classical Hodgkin lymphoma. The source material was CD4+ T cells from blood. This chain joins TRBV28 and TRBJ2-1; 7 nucleotides agree with TRBD2. The CDR3 loop reads CASSLRERGEQFF. CDR3 sequence (DNA): TGTGCCAGCAGCCTCCGGGAGCGGGGTGAGCAGTTCTTC.